These 8 T cell receptor beta chains originate from one sample sequenced in a study of Graves' ophthalmopathy and Graves' hyperthyroidism. The study amplified TCR beta CDR3 regions using RNA transcripts. Investigators did first-round RT-PCR with HTBI primers, then second-round multiplex PCR. TCRdb re-analysed the multiplex PCR reads in MiXCR, keeping a single row per CDR3 protein. There are about 700,000 distinct CDR3 sequences in the sample; about 44% occur only once, and about 40% lies in the top ten. Sample: peripheral blood. Source of these receptors: an adult man with Graves' ophthalmopathy.

This clonotype was seen repeatedly, ten times or more. The chain carries TRBV24-1 and TRBJ1-5; the D gene is possibly TRBD1 (6 bases). Trimming cost V 3 bases and J 4 bases, with 9 bases left between them. The CDR3 covers 14 residues. Germline V gives CDR1 KGHDR, CDR2 SFDVKD. CDR3 DNA: TGTGCCACCAGTGATACAGGGTATAATCAGCCCCAGCATTTT. Encoded protein: CATSDTGYNQPQHF.

This clonotype was detected ten times or more. The rearrangement links TRBV2 to TRBJ1-3, with D hard to call. The CDR3 runs to 14 residues. Trimming cost V 5 bases and J 0 bases, with 8 bases left between them. CDR1 is SNHLY, CDR2 FYNNEI, per germline. The CDR3 DNA follows: TGTGCCAGCAGTAGGTTTCACTCTGGAAACACCATATATTTT. Translated: CASSRFHSGNTIYF.

This chain connects TRBV6-5 to TRBJ2-7, with 10 bases aligning to TRBD2. Looked up from germline, CDR1 is MNHEY and CDR2 is SVGAGI. The J segment lost 3 bases and the V segment lost 7 bases, leaving 0 bases of the junction unmatched. CDR3 size: 12 residues. The CDR3 protein is CASTSGGYEQYF. For the CDR3, the DNA is TGTGCCAGCACTAGCGGGGGCTACGAGCAGTACTTC.

This clonotype has more than one count but fewer than ten. In nucleotides, the CDR3 is TGTGCCAGTAGTGGGGGACAGGGGGCAACCGGGGAGCTGTTTTTT. Translating gives CASSGGQGATGELFF. The chain couples TRBV19 to TRBJ2-2; 12 nucleotides align to TRBD1. The CDR3 totals 15 residues. Losses at the gene ends were 5 bases for V and 5 bases for J; bases not matched to a gene: 3. CDR1 and CDR2 from the germline V gene are LNHDA and SQIVND (reference sequence).

This clonotype was seen a few times. The chain uses TRBV9 and TRBJ2-2, with unresolved D. The CDR3 has 14 amino acids. Germline-derived CDR1 and CDR2 are SGDLS and YYNGEE. The V gene lost 0 bases and the J gene lost 6 bases, with 9 bases spanning the gap. The chain's CDR3 is CASSVVKGPGELFF. CDR3 bases: TGTGCCAGCAGCGTAGTGAAGGGCCCCGGGGAGCTGTTTTTT.

The chain couples TRBV29-1 to TRBJ2-3; 8 bases agree with TRBD1. V lost 0 bases, J lost 2 bases, and 7 bases stayed unmatched. CDR1 SQVTM and CDR2 ANQGSEA come from the germline V gene. This CDR3 spans 16 amino acids. The CDR3 reads CSVEDGTGGITDTQYF. In nucleotides, the CDR3 is TGCAGCGTTGAAGATGGTACAGGGGGGATCACAGATACGCAGTATTTT.

The CDR3 bases are TGTGCCAGCAGCCAATCCGGGGAGAACACCATATATTTT. Translated: CASSQSGENTIYF. This chain joins TRBV16 and TRBJ1-3; unclear D gene. V was shortened by 0 bases and J by 7 bases, with 7 bases between the two germline ends. CDR1 KGHSY and CDR2 FQNENV come from the germline V gene. CDR3 length: 13 residues.

V and J are TRBV19 and TRBJ1-4; D is perhaps TRBD1 (6 bases). The length of the CDR3 is 19 residues. Germline CDR1 reads LNHDA; CDR2 reads SQIVND (reference sequence). With 5 bases removed from V and 0 bases from J, the gap between germline ends came to 22 bases. This chain's CDR3 is CASSQFGTQILATNEKLFF. The DNA for the CDR3 is TGTGCCAGTAGTCAATTTGGGACACAGATACTTGCAACTAATGAAAAACTGTTTTTT.